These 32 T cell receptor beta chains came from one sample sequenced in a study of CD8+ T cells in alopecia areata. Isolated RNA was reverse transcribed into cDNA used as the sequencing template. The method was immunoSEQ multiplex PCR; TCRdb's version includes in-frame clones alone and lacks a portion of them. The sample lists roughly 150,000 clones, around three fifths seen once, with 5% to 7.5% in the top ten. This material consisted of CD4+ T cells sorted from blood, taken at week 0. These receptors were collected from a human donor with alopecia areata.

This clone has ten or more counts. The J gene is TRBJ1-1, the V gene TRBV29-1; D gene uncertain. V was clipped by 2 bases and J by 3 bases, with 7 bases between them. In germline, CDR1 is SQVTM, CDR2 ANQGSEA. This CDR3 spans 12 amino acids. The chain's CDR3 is CSVEPTDTEAFF. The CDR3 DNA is TGCAGCGTTGAACCCACCGACACTGAAGCTTTCTTT.

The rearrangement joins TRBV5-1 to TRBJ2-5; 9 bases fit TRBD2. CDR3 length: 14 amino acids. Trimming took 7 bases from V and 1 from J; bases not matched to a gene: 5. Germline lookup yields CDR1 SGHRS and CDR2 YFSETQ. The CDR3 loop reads CASRASGIQETQYF. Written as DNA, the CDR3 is TGCGCCAGCCGGGCTAGCGGGATCCAAGAGACCCAGTACTTC.

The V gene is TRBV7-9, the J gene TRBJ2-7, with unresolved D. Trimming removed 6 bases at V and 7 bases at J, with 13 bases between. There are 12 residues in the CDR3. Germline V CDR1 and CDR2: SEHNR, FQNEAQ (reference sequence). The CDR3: CASSRDFTEQYF. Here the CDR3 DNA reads TGTGCCAGCAGTCGTGACTTCACTGAGCAGTACTTC.

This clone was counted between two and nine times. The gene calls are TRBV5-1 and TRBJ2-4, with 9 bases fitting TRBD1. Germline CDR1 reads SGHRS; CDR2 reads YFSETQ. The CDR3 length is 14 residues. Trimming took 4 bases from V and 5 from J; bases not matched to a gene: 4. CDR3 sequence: CASSPGQGQNIQYF. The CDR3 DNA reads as TGCGCCAGCAGCCCGGGACAGGGCCAAAACATTCAGTACTTC.

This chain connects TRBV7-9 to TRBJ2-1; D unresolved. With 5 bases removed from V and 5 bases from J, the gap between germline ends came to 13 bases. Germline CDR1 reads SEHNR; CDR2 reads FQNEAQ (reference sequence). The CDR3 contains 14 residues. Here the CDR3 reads CASSQLAGDNEQFF. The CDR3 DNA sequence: TGTGCCAGCAGCCAACTCGCAGGCGACAATGAGCAGTTCTTC.

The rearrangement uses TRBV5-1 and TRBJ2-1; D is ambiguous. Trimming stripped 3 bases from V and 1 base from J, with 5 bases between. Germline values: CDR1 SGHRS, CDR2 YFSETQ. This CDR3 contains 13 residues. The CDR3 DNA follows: TGCGCCAGCAGCTCTGGGTCCTACAATGAGCAGTTCTTC. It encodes CASSSGSYNEQFF.

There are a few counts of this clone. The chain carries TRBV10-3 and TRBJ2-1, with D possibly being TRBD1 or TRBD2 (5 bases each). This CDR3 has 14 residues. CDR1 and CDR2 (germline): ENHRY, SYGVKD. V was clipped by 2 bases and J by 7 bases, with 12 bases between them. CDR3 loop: CAISEMGVVNEQFF. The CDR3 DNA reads TGTGCCATCAGTGAGATGGGGGTGGTTAATGAGCAGTTCTTC.

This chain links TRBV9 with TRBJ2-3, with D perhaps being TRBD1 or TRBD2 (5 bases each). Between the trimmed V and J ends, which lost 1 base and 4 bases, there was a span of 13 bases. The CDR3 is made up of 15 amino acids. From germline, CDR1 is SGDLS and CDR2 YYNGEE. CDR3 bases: TGTGCCAGCAGCGTAAACGGGGCGGGCGCAGATACGCAGTATTTT. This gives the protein CASSVNGAGADTQYF.

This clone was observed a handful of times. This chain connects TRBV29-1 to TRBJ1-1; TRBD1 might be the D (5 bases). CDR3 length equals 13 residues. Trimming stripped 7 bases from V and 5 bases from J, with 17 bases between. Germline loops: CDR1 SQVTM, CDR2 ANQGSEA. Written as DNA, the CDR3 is TGCAGCGCTGAGGGGCTTGGGAGGACTGAAGCTTTCTTT. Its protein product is CSAEGLGRTEAFF.

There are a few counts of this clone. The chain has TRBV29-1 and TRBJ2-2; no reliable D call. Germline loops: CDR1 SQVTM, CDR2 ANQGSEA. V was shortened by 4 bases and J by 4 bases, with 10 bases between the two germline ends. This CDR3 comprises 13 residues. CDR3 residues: CSVGRMGTGELFF. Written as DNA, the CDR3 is TGCAGCGTTGGTCGAATGGGCACCGGGGAGCTGTTTTTT.

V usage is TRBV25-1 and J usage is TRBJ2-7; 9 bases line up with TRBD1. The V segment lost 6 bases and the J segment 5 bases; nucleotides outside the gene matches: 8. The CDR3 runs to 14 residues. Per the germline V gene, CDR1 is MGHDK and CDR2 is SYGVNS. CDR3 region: CASRNAGQGNEQYF. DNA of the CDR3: TGTGCCAGCAGAAACGCGGGACAGGGAAACGAGCAGTACTTC.

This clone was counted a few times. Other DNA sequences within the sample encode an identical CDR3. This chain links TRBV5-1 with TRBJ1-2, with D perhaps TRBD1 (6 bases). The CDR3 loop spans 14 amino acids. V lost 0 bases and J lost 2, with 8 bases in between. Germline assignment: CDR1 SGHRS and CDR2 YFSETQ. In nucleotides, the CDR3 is TGCGCCAGCAGCTTGGAAAGGGGGAACTATGGCTACACCTTC. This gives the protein CASSLERGNYGYTF.

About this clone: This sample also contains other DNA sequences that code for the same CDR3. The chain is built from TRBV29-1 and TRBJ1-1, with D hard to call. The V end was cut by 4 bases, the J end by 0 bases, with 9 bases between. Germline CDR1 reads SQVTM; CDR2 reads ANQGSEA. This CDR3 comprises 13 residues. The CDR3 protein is CSVGTALNTEAFF. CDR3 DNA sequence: TGCAGCGTTGGAACAGCCTTGAACACTGAAGCTTTCTTT.

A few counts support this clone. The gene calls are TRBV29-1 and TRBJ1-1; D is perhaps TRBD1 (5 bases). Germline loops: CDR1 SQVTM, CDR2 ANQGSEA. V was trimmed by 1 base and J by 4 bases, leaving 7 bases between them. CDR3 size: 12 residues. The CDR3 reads CSVEAGGTEAFF. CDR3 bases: TGCAGCGTTGAAGCGGGGGGCACTGAAGCTTTCTTT.

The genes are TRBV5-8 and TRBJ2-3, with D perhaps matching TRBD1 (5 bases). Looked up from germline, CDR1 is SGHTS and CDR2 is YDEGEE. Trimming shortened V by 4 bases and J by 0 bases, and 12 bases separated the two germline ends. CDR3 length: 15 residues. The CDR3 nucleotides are TGTGCCAGCAGCCGGGTGAAGGGGAGCACAGATACGCAGTATTTT. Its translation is CASSRVKGSTDTQYF. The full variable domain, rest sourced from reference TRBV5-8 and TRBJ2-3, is EAGVTQSPTHLIKTRGQQATLRCSPISGHTSVYWYQQALGLGLQFLLWYDEGEERNRGNFPPRFSGRQFPNYSSELNVNALELEDSALYLCASSRVKGSTDTQYFGPGTRLTVL.

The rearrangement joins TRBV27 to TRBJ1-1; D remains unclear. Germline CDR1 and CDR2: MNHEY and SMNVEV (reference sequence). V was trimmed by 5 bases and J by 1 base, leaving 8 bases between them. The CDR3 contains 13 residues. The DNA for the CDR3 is TGTGCCAGCAGTCCCCTTTCGAACACTGAAGCTTTCTTT. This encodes CASSPLSNTEAFF.

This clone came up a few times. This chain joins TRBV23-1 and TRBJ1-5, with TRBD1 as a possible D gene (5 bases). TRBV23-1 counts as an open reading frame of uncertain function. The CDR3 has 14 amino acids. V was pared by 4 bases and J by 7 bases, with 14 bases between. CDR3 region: CASSRRQFVQPQHF. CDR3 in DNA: TGCGCCAGCAGTCGACGACAGTTCGTCCAGCCCCAGCATTTT.

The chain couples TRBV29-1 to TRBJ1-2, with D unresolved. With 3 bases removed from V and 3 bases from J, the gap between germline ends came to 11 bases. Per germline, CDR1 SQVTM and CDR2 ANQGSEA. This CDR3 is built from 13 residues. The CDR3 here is CSVDRQADYGYTF. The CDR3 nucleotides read TGCAGCGTTGACCGGCAGGCAGACTATGGCTACACCTTC.

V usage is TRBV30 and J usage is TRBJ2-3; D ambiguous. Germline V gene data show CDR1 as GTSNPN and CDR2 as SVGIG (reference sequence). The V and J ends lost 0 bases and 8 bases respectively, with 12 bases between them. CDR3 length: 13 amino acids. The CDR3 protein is CAWSVATDGTQYF. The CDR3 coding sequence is TGTGCCTGGAGTGTAGCTACCGACGGTACGCAGTATTTT. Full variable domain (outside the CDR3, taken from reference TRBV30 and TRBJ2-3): SQTIHQWPATLVQPVGSPLSLECTVEGTSNPNLYWYRQAAGRGLQLLFYSVGIGQISSEVPQNLSASRPQDRQFILSSKKLLLSDSGFYLCAWSVATDGTQYFGPGTRLTVL.

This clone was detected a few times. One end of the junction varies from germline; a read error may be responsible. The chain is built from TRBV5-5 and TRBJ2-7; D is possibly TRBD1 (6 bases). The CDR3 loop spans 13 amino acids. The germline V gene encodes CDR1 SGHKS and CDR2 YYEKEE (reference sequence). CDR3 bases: TGCGCCAGCAGCCAAGTTACAGGGTACGAGCAGTACTTC. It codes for CASSQVTGYEQYF.

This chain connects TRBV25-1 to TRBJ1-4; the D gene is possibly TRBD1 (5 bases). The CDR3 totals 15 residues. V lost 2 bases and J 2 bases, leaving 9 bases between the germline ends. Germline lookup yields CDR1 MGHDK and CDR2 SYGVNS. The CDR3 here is CASSETGTTNEKLFF. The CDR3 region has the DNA TGTGCCAGCAGTGAAACCGGGACTACTAATGAAAAACTGTTTTTT.

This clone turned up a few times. CDR3: CASSLTSGAAGETQYF. CDR3 DNA: TGTGCCAGCAGCTTGACTAGCGGGGCCGCGGGGGAGACCCAGTACTTC. The chain combines TRBV7-2 with TRBJ2-5; 11 nucleotides agree with TRBD2. Germline CDR1 SGHTA, CDR2 FQGNSA. The trim removed 3 bases at V and 5 bases at J, leaving 8 bases unmatched. The CDR3 is made up of 16 amino acids.

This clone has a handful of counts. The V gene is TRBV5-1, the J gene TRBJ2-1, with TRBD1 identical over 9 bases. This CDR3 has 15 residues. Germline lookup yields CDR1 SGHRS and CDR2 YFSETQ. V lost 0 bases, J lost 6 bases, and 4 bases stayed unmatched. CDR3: CASSLAMDRGNEQFF. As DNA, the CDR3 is TGCGCCAGCAGCTTGGCCATGGACAGGGGCAATGAGCAGTTCTTC.

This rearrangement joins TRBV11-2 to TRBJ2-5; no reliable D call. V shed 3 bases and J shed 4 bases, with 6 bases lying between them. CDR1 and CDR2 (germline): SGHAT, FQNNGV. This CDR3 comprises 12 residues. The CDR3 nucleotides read TGTGCCAGCAGCTTTTCGAGAGAGACCCAGTACTTC. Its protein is CASSFSRETQYF. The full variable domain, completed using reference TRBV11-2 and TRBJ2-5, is EAGVAQSPRYKIIEKRQSVAFWCNPISGHATLYWYQQILGQGPKLLIQFQNNGVVDDSQLPKDRFSAERLKGVDSTLKIQPAKLEDSAVYLCASSFSRETQYFGPGTRLLVL.

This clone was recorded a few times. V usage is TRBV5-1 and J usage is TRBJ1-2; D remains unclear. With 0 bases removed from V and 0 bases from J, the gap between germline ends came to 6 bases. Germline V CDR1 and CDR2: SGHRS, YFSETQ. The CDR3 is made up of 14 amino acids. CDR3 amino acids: CASSLVSSNYGYTF. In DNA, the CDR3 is TGCGCCAGCAGCTTGGTATCGTCTAACTATGGCTACACCTTC.

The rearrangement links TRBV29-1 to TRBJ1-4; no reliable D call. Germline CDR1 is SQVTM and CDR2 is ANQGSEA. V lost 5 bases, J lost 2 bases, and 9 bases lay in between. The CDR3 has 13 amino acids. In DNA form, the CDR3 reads TGCAGCGTTCTGGACCCTACTAATGAAAAACTGTTTTTT. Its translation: CSVLDPTNEKLFF.

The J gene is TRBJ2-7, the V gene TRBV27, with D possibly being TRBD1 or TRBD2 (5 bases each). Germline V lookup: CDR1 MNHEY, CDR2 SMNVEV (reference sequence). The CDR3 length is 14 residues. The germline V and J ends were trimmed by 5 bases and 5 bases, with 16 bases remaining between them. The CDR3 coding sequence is TGTGCCAGCAGTCCCCGGGACCGGCCGGACGAGCAGTACTTC. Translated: CASSPRDRPDEQYF.

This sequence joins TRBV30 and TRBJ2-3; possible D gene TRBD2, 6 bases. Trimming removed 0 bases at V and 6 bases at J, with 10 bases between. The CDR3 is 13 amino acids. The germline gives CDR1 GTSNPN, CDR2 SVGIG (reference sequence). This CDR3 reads CAWSVLAPDTQYF. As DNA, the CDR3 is TGTGCCTGGAGTGTACTAGCTCCGGATACGCAGTATTTT.

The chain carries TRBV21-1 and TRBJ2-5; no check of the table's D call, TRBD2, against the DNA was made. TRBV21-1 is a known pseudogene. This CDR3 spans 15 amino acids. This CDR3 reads CASTEITSGGKTQYF. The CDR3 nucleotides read TGTGCCAGCACCGAGATCACTAGCGGGGGCAAGACCCAGTACTTC.

As DNA, the CDR3 is TGTGCCAGCTCACCACAGGAGGTTCAAGAGACCCAGTACTTC. This codes for CASSPQEVQETQYF. The V and J genes are TRBV18 and TRBJ2-5; the D gene is possibly TRBD2 (5 bases). CDR1 KGHSH and CDR2 LQKENI come from the germline V gene. The V end was cut by 1 base, the J end by 2 bases, with 8 bases between. This CDR3 contains 14 residues.

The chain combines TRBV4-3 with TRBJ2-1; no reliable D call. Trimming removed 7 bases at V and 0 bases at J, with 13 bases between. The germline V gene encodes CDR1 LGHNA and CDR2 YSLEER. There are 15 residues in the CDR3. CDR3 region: CASTSDPSSYNEQFF. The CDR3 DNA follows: TGCGCCAGCACCTCGGACCCGAGCTCCTACAATGAGCAGTTCTTC.

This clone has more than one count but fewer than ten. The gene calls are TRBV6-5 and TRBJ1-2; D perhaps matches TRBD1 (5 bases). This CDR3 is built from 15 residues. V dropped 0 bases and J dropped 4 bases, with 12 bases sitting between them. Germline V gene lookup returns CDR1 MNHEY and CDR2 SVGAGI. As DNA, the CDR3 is TGTGCCAGCAGTTACTCGAGTAGGGACGGCTATGGCTACACCTTC. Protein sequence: CASSYSSRDGYGYTF.